One T cell receptor beta chain is described in this entry. No antigen is known for it. The source of the sample is a study of cytomegalovirus exposure and HLA in healthy donors. Study-level results: Prior analysis indicated that the majority of TCR beta V segments exhibited productivity approximately 87% or approximately 30% of the time. In a later analysis, an Asian-associated ancestry cluster reportedly showed fewer N-insertions than the approximately 700-donor mean. The classifier was said to identify cytomegalovirus status with high specificity and sensitivity. Later analysis identified a missense DCLRE1C variant that was linked to TCR beta V- and J-gene trimming.

In the PCR, 60 Vbeta and 13 Jbeta primers were used. TCRdb keeps only in-frame clones here, not all; method: immunoSEQ multiplex PCR. The sample shows 85,000 to 100,000 clones, roughly 79% of them seen only once. The source is a woman aged 40 to 50 in good health and CMV-seronegative. Sequenced: PBMCs.

CDR3 sequence: CASSPDIGLANYGYTF. The CDR3, as DNA: TGTGCCAGCTCACCCGACATCGGATTAGCTAACTATGGCTACACCTTC. This chain joins TRBV18 and TRBJ1-2, with D unclear. CDR3 length: 16 amino acids. The V and J ends lost 3 bases and 0 bases respectively, with 14 bases between them. The germline V gene encodes CDR1 KGHSH and CDR2 LQKENI.